Listed below are T cell receptor beta chains from one sample, sequenced in a study of blood T cell repertoires in COVID-19. Clones were sequenced by immunoSEQ multiplex PCR, and TCRdb holds only the in-frame ones, with some missing. The table includes about 170,000 clones, around 91% detected once. The material sequenced was PBMCs or T cells enriched from blood (not recorded which). The receptors here all came from a woman aged 18-35 years who had recovered from COVID-19. CDR3s leave out the opening cysteine and the closing phenylalanine or tryptophan.

v_call: TRBV5-1
j_call: TRBJ2-7
cdr3_aa: ASSPIPGQQTKFSNEQY

v_call: TRBV7-9
j_call: TRBJ2-2
cdr3_aa: ASRYPDRTNTGELF

v_call: TRBV6-5
j_call: TRBJ2-2
cdr3_aa: ASSTGTGELF

v_call: TRBV12-3/TRBV12-4
j_call: TRBJ2-7
cdr3_aa: ASRPTVSYEQY

v_call: TRBV7-2
j_call: TRBJ2-2
cdr3_aa: ASSQTGGTGELF

v_call: TRBV27
j_call: TRBJ2-7
cdr3_aa: ASSLTSGGFYEQY

v_call: TRBV12-5
j_call: TRBJ2-2
cdr3_aa: ASGEGLAGVDGELF

v_call: TRBV5-5
j_call: TRBJ1-6
cdr3_aa: ASSLFGPRLGSPLH

v_call: TRBV9
j_call: TRBJ1-4
cdr3_aa: ASSATPIQGFTNEKLF

v_call: TRBV28
j_call: TRBJ2-7
cdr3_aa: ASSYGTSSEQY

v_call: TRBV27
j_call: TRBJ2-1
cdr3_aa: ASSFKADNEQF

v_call: TRBV4-3
j_call: TRBJ1-2
cdr3_aa: ASSGEHSGTGGRLGGYT

v_call: TRBV18
j_call: TRBJ1-5
cdr3_aa: ASSPRGDGPNQPQH

v_call: TRBV18
j_call: TRBJ2-2
cdr3_aa: ASSPLKGQNTGELF

v_call: TRBV28
j_call: TRBJ2-2
cdr3_aa: ASSTEAGVKDTGELF

v_call: TRBV18
j_call: TRBJ1-4
cdr3_aa: ASSPDLAEKLF

v_call: TRBV3-1/TRBV3-2
j_call: TRBJ2-1
cdr3_aa: ASSQEVLAGGPHNEQF